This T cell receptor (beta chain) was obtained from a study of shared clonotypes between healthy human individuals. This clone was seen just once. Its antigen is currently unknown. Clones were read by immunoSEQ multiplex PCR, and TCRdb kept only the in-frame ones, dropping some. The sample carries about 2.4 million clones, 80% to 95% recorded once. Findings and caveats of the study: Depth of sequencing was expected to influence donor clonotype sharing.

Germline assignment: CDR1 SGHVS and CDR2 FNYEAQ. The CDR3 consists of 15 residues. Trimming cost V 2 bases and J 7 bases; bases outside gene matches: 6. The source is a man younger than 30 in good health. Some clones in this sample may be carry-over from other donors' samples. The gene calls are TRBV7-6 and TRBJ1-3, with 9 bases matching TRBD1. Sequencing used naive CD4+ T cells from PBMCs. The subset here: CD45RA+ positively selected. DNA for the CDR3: TGTGCCAGCAGCTTAAGTCCGGGACAGGGTAACACCATATATTTT. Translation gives CASSLSPGQGNTIYF.